This T cell receptor (beta chain) was sequenced in a study of regulatory T cells in long-lasting Graves disease. Overall study: Antithyroid drugs had been taken by newly diagnosed Graves' patients for under 3 months.

Trimming cost V 6 bases and J 0 bases, with 5 bases left between them. Per germline, CDR1 SQVTM and CDR2 ANQGSEA. This CDR3 spans 11 amino acids. Time point reported: newly diagnosed GD, antithyroid drugs for less than 3 months. RNA from PBMCs was the source of the TCR library. Graves' disease diagnosis was established per American Thyroid Association guidelines. General study results and limits: Favored usage of TRBV28, TRBJ1-2 and TRBJ2-5 was recorded in persistent disease.

Building the TCR beta libraries relied on iRepertoire HTBI primers, and CDR3 regions underwent Arm-PCR. MiXCR, applied by TCRdb to the multiplex PCR reads, yields one record per CDR3 protein. There are fewer than 350,000 distinct CDR3 sequences in the sample; 15% to 20% occur only once, and roughly 35% lies in the top ten. This clonotype was detected many times. Its target is unknown. The sequence derives from a female donor with Graves disease. The input for sequencing was peripheral blood mononuclear cells (PBMCs), taken at new diagnosis, from a patient treated with antithyroid drugs. This rearrangement joins TRBV29-1 to TRBJ1-1, with D perhaps TRBD1 (5 bases). The CDR3 sequence: CSVTVNTEAFF. The CDR3 DNA follows: TGCAGCGTGACAGTGAACACTGAAGCTTTCTTT.